A single sample is the source of the 4 T cell receptor beta chains below, sequenced in a study of patients and donors after allogeneic stem cell transplantation. TCRdb called the RT-PCR reads again in MiXCR, with one record for every CDR3 protein. There are under 35,000 distinct CDR3 sequences in the sample; less than 45% occur only once, and less than 85% lies in the top ten. The sample taken for sequencing was blood, either unsorted or a sorted T cell fraction (not recorded which). These receptor sequences come from a human donor who was either an allogeneic HSCT recipient or a stem cell or donor lymphocyte infusion donor (not recorded which). It is not recorded whose cells these are; they may come from a transplant donor.

This clonotype was recorded a few times. The genes are TRBV20-1 and TRBJ2-3; 7 positions match TRBD1. Trimming removed 5 bases from V and 1 base from J; junction bases left unmatched: 18. The CDR3 contains 18 residues. From germline, CDR1 is DFQATT and CDR2 SNEGSKA (reference sequence). The CDR3 region is CSALRGDRVSTGTDTQYF. DNA for the CDR3: TGCAGTGCTCTAAGGGGAGACAGGGTCTCTACGGGCACAGATACGCAGTATTTT.

In its sample, this clonotype ranks as medium-sized. V usage is TRBV20-1 and J usage is TRBJ1-1; D is unresolved. Germline assignment: CDR1 DFQATT and CDR2 SNEGSKA (reference sequence). V was trimmed by 6 bases and J by 2 bases, leaving 4 bases between them. This CDR3 is 10 amino acids long. The CDR3 spells CSALNTEAFF. CDR3 in DNA: TGCAGTGCCCTTAACACTGAAGCTTTCTTT.

Only a few counts were recorded for this clonotype. The chain uses TRBV4-2 and TRBJ1-3, with TRBD1 matching 8 bases. Germline V gene sequence: CDR1 LGHNA, CDR2 YNFKEQ. Trimming removed 1 base from V and 4 bases from J; junction bases left unmatched: 6. The CDR3 runs 16 residues. CDR3 coding DNA: TGTGCCAGCAGCCAAGTTCGTGGACAGGGCGGAAACACCATATATTTT. It is translated as CASSQVRGQGGNTIYF.

The rearrangement uses TRBV27 and TRBJ2-3, with D possibly called TRBD1 or TRBD2 (7 bases each). The ends were cut back, 7 bases at V and 2 bases at J, with 19 bases in the middle. Germline loops: CDR1 MNHEY, CDR2 SMNVEV (reference sequence). CDR3 length: 16 amino acids. In DNA form, the CDR3 reads TGTGCCAGCAAGGGGACAGAAGGGGGGGACACAGATACGCAGTATTTT. This sequence encodes CASKGTEGGDTDTQYF.